This T cell receptor beta chain was recorded in a study of Graves' ophthalmopathy and Graves' hyperthyroidism listed by TCRdb under 2018. Concerning the study at large: Peripheral blood was collected before any treatment was given, at the time of initial diagnosis. In total, some 140 blood samples were TCR-sequenced: 40 to 45 ophthalmopathy, around 75 hyperthyroidism and about 17 hyperthyroidism-to-ophthalmopathy patients. An independent validation cohort was composed of 18 hyperthyroidism patients and around 16 patients who later progressed from hyperthyroidism to ophthalmopathy. Following sample collection, hyperthyroidism patients were given methimazole at a starting dose of 30 mg daily, and ophthalmopathy patients were given high-dose intravenous methylprednisolone. In roughly 6 hyperthyroidism patients, the T-cell repertoires found in thyroid tissue were compared with those found in blood. To explore V-J signatures that distinguish ophthalmopathy from hyperthyroidism, a discovery set of under 110 patients was enrolled, made up of approximately 45 with ophthalmopathy and fewer than 60 with stable hyperthyroidism. The study used TCR beta repertoire signatures to distinguish Graves' ophthalmopathy from Graves' hyperthyroidism and to predict progression to ophthalmopathy. The approximately 98 discovery patients were randomly divided into training and test sets at a 7:3 ratio. What the authors observed across the whole study: Most expanded thyroid clonotypes with a frequency above 0.001 also appeared in blood, which suggests that blood repertoires may reflect the immune response in the thyroid. In cross-validation, the 13-signature model distinguished ophthalmopathy from stable hyperthyroidism with 85% to 90% sensitivity and approximately 81% specificity, and in the test set the corresponding values were roughly 80% and 75%. No statistical method was used to predetermine the sample size, and group allocation was not hidden from the investigators. In validation, the model predicted ophthalmopathy progression with about 71% sensitivity and 72.22% specificity; some twelve predicted patients were CT-confirmed with GO in a median of about 6.1 months.

Trimming accounts for 5 bases at V and 3 bases at J, while the number of junction bases matched to no gene is 8. From its cysteine to its phenylalanine, the CDR3 spans 14 amino acids. Here the CDR3 DNA is all that survives: 42 bases in frame from base 1. The germline V gene gives CDR1 as SQVTM and CDR2 as ANQGSEA. Ophthalmopathy patients had moderately to severely active disease, Clinical Activity Score of at least 3, NOSPECS grade of at least 4, and disease duration under 3 months. Patients with other autoimmune diseases, uncontrolled infections, pregnancy or lactation were excluded from the study. Clinical symptoms, serum thyroxine, TRAb, thyroid ultrasound and orbital computed tomography formed the basis of the diagnosis. Ficoll-Paque density gradient centrifugation was used to isolate PBMCs from about 9 ml of fresh peripheral blood. Total RNA was extracted using Trizol reagent, and RNA quality was checked on an Agilent 2100 Bioanalyzer.

For repertoire sequencing, the TCR beta CDR3 regions were amplified from RNA transcripts. A first-round RT-PCR used HTBI primers with the Qiagen OneStep RT-PCR kit, followed by a second-round multiplex PCR, size selection and purification. Libraries were sequenced paired-end with 100 bp reads on an Illumina HiSeq2000. The study's processing was this. Reads were processed with SOAPnuke, discarding reads with adapters, uncalled bases, mean Phred below 15, or no exact constant-primer or identifier match. COPE v1.2.5 was used to merge the high-quality paired reads. Clonotypes were defined as unique nucleotide sequences and were aligned to IMGT TRB V, D and J references using MiTCR v1.1. Analysis was restricted to V-J combinations with a frequency above 0.0001, which covered about 99% of repertoires. For each V-J combination, a TCR clonal expansion and chaos score was defined as the ratio of F50 clonal expansion to chaos observed in the TCRdist matrix. Welch's t-statistics and random forest were used to narrow the features down to approximately 13 V-J combinations, which were then fed into a naive Bayes classifier. The Morisita-Horn index was used to measure how similar the thyroid and blood repertoires were. TCRdb reran the public reads through fastp at Q25 and MiXCR, keeping productive beta chains. Rows matching on CDR3 protein sequence are summarized as one entry with the most common DNA and genes. TCRdb, not the authors, supplied the V and J calls. This sample comprises about half a million distinct CDR3 sequences, around an eighth of them detected only once. The ten largest clones capture 9.8% of the sample.

This clonotype showed up many times. It has no known antigen specificity. There are no base qualities to consult, and no much larger clone falls within one base. The sample consisted of blood. This receptor was obtained from a woman aged 30 to 39 with Graves' ophthalmopathy. Donor details come from another sample of the same person, matched by shared clones. The sequence is built from TRBV29-1 and TRBJ2-7; TRBD1 aligns with 9 central bases. The CDR3 sequence is CSVQTWTGDYEQYF. The nucleotide sequence reads as follows: TGCAGCGTTCAGACCTGGACAGGGGACTACGAGCAGTACTTC.